This T cell receptor beta chain was recorded in a study of identifying expanded T cells in peripheral blood. Study outcomes and limitations: Variance in clone template counts between approximately 2-week samples significantly increased with total template count across all healthy donors.

For this clone: Its cognate antigen is unknown.

Clones were read by immunoSEQ multiplex PCR, and TCRdb kept only the in-frame ones, dropping some. The data contain about 63,000 clones, approximately 82% of them singletons. The sequencing input was blood. This clonotype was sampled from a person aged 18 to 69 in good health.

The CDR3 nucleotides read TGCGCCAGCAGCCCACCAGGGACAGGGTTCCAAGAGACCCAGTACTTC. Amino acid sequence: CASSPPGTGFQETQYF. This chain joins TRBV5-1 and TRBJ2-5, with 9 bases that match TRBD1. After removal of 4 bases from V and 1 base from J, the junction contained 8 bases not matched to a gene. The CDR3 covers 16 residues. Looked up from germline, CDR1 is SGHRS and CDR2 is YFSETQ.